This T cell receptor (beta chain) appears in the sequencing data of a study of blood T cell repertoires in COVID-19. Study information: The origin of the acute and convalescent COVID-19 samples was the United States, Italy and Spain. PBMCs, B-cell-depleted T cells, or T cells were the source of the cDNA or gDNA that made up the material.

This CDR3 has 14 residues. The germline V gene encodes CDR1 MNHEY and CDR2 SMNVEV (reference sequence). With V trimmed by 2 bases and J by 5 bases, 4 bases remained unmatched. Data came from immunoSEQ multiplex PCR; TCRdb stores just in-frame clones and leaves some out. The data contain about 190,000 clones, around 80% of them singletons. J is TRBJ1-2 and V is TRBV27; TRBD1 aligns across 8 bases. The receptor was isolated from a man aged 30-40 years with active or convalescent COVID-19. The sequencing sample was made of peripheral blood. For the CDR3, the DNA is TGTGCCAGCAGTTTAAGACAGGGGAGGTATGGCTACACCTTC. Its translation: CASSLRQGRYGYTF.